The clone carrying this T cell receptor beta chain was counted a few times. The data derive from a study of blood T cell repertoires in COVID-19. For the study at large: PBMCs, B-cell-depleted T cells, or T cells were the source of the cDNA or gDNA that made up the material.

While infection was still active, Seattle patients were enrolled and then followed longitudinally. Unmatched junction bases numbered 3, after V lost 6 bases and J lost 2 bases. Germline CDR1 and CDR2: LNHDA and SQIVND (reference sequence). The CDR3 length is 14 residues. The repertoire was sequenced with immunoSEQ multiplex PCR; TCRdb's copy has only in-frame clones and lacks some. The data show approximately 290,000 clones, about 85% seen once. The chain recombines TRBV19 with TRBJ1-5, with 8 bases that match TRBD1. Sample: peripheral blood. This TCR came from a human donor with COVID-19, enrolled during active disease. The donor label of this sample is uncertain. CDR3 coding DNA: TGTGCCAGTAGAAAGACAGGGGGCAATCAGCCCCAGCATTTT. This gives the protein CASRKTGGNQPQHF.